This T cell receptor beta chain was sequenced in a study of blood T cells in healthy people across ages. CDR3 length: 17 amino acids. The germline V gene encodes CDR1 SGHTA and CDR2 FQGNSA. Trimming left V 5 bases short and J 0 bases short, with 18 bases between. Every sample had a minimum of 6 million PBMCs isolated. This clonotype appeared a few times. Together with a sample-barcoded 5' primer, a J-beta primer mix was included in a second PCR lasting about 6 to 12 cycles. One entry per CDR3 protein, called by TCRdb with MiXCR from the 5' RACE reads. The sample holds fewer than 750,000 distinct CDR3 sequences, roughly 48% seen once.

The receptor's source is a man older than 75 in good health. Sequencing input: blood. The chain combines TRBV7-2 with TRBJ2-3; TRBD2 is a possible D gene (5 bases). DNA of the CDR3: TGTGCCAGCAGCGAAGGCGGCGGGCCGGGAAGCACAGATACGCAGTATTTT. Translating it yields CASSEGGGPGSTDTQYF.